Listed here is a single TCR beta chain. The record originates from a study of blood T cell repertoires in COVID-19. Participants were placed into cohorts based on the clinical history they reported. In germline, CDR1 is MDHEN, CDR2 SYDVKM. The CDR3 runs to 19 residues. After removal of 6 bases from V and 4 bases from J, the junction contained 21 bases not matched to a gene. Method: immunoSEQ multiplex PCR; TCRdb's copy keeps in-frame clones and lacks some. The data hold some 300,000 clones, with approximately 90% observed a single time. The rearrangement joins TRBV28 to TRBJ1-1; 9 nucleotides match TRBD1. Input material: PBMCs or T cells enriched from blood (not recorded which). This receptor was identified in a woman between 55 and 75 years old in a cohort exposed to, infected with or recovered from COVID-19 (not recorded which). CDR3 residues: CASRETPGQGHRLGTEAFF. CDR3 nucleotides: TGTGCCAGCAGAGAGACCCCGGGACAGGGCCATAGGCTGGGCACTGAAGCTTTCTTT.